The 27 T cell receptor beta chains in this list originate from one sample, sequenced in a study of T cells after yellow fever vaccination. TCRdb independently ran MiXCR on the 5' RACE reads; one entry per CDR3 protein. The repertoire consists of under 300,000 distinct CDR3 sequences, with 6.5% to 8.5% occurring once and the leading ten covering 0.65% to 0.9%. The source was CD4+ T cells sorted from PBMCs, collected 15 days after the yellow fever booster vaccination. Receptor source: a man aged 30-40 years who received the YFV17D yellow fever vaccine.

With respect to this clonotype: No conserved phenylalanine or tryptophan is present at the end of the CDR3, so a read error is the likely explanation. The limits of the CDR3 on the DNA are not certain, so only TCRdb's listed CDR3 is given. The chain couples TRBV5-5 to TRBJ2-5; TRBD1, the table's D call, lacks a check against the DNA. The V gene's germline CDR1 is SGHKS and CDR2 YYEKEE (reference sequence). Ends included, the CDR3 has 12 residues. CDR3 residues: CASSTPVGTPAV.

This clonotype has ten or more counts. The chain joins TRBV12-3 or TRBV12-4 to TRBJ1-2, with TRBD1 matching 10 bases. The CDR3 is made up of 14 amino acids. V was pared by 7 bases and J by 7 bases, with 9 bases of the junction left unmatched. The CDR3 sequence: CASTIAGTGAGYTF. The CDR3 DNA reads as TGTGCCAGCACCATAGCCGGGACAGGGGCTGGCTACACCTTC.

This sequence joins TRBV5-1 and TRBJ2-2; D gene uncertain. Germline CDR1 SGHRS, CDR2 YFSETQ. This CDR3 is 17 amino acids long. Trimming stripped 1 base from V and 0 bases from J, with 13 bases between. The CDR3 DNA reads TGCGCCAGCAGCTTGCTTTTTGGGTATTCGAACACCGGGGAGCTGTTTTTT. Protein: CASSLLFGYSNTGELFF.

This chain connects TRBV20-1 to TRBJ2-5, with 7 positions matching TRBD2. V was pared by 2 bases and J by 2 bases, with 8 bases of the junction left unmatched. This CDR3 has 15 residues. Germline V lookup: CDR1 DFQATT, CDR2 SNEGSKA (reference sequence). As DNA, the CDR3 is TGCAGTGCTAGATCCACGGGGGGTGGTCAAGAGACCCAGTACTTC. It is translated as CSARSTGGGQETQYF.

The chain carries TRBV12-3 or TRBV12-4 and TRBJ1-5; D gene uncertain. This CDR3 contains 14 residues. V dropped 6 bases and J dropped 4 bases, with 13 bases sitting between them. In DNA form, the CDR3 reads TGTGCCAGCAGCACCGCCCCCAAAAATCAGCCCCAGCATTTT. Amino acids: CASSTAPKNQPQHF.

A few counts support this clonotype. V and J are TRBV25-1 and TRBJ1-1, with 7 nucleotides matching TRBD1. The trim removed 4 bases at V and 7 bases at J, leaving 6 bases unmatched. The V gene's germline CDR1 is MGHDK and CDR2 SYGVNS. The CDR3 is made up of 13 amino acids. The CDR3 protein is CASSGDSSFEAFF. As DNA, the CDR3 is TGTGCCAGCAGTGGGGACAGCAGTTTTGAAGCTTTCTTT.

This clonotype was counted a few times. The chain carries TRBV24-1 and TRBJ2-1; D not certain. Germline V gives CDR1 KGHDR, CDR2 SFDVKD. This CDR3 is built from 15 residues. V was cut by 4 bases and J by 10 bases, with 19 bases left in between. The chain's CDR3 is CATSDRRSGKPEQFF. The CDR3 DNA is TGTGCCACCAGTGACCGGCGATCTGGGAAACCAGAGCAGTTCTTC.

This clonotype was recorded many times. The gene calls are TRBV7-2 and TRBJ2-7; unclear D gene. CDR1 is SGHTA and CDR2 is FQGNSA in the germline V gene. V was clipped by 0 bases and J by 1 base, with 4 bases between them. This CDR3 is 13 amino acids long. For the CDR3, the DNA is TGTGCCAGCAGCTTAGCGGTATCCTACGAGCAGTACTTC. As protein: CASSLAVSYEQYF.

This clonotype was observed many times. The chain employs TRBV7-2 and TRBJ2-3, with 7 bases that match TRBD1. Germline CDR1 and CDR2: SGHTA and FQGNSA. After removal of 6 bases from V and 0 bases from J, the junction contained 6 bases not matched to a gene. The CDR3 covers 15 residues. DNA of the CDR3: TGTGCCAGCAGGGGTCGGACAGGCAGCACAGATACGCAGTATTTT. Its translation: CASRGRTGSTDTQYF.

This clonotype was found a few times. This chain connects TRBV13 to TRBJ1-2; TRBD1 might be the D (5 bases). Trimming stripped 2 bases from V and 4 bases from J, with 14 bases between. From germline, CDR1 is PRHDT and CDR2 FYEKMQ (reference sequence). CDR3 size: 15 residues. CDR3 sequence reads: CASSLHQGYSYGYTF. The CDR3 nucleotides read TGTGCCAGCAGCTTACACCAGGGCTATTCCTATGGCTACACCTTC.

The rearrangement links TRBV5-1 to TRBJ2-7; TRBD2 agrees at 9 bases. With V trimmed by 1 base and J by 4 bases, 6 bases remained unmatched. The CDR3 runs 15 residues. Germline V gene data show CDR1 as SGHRS and CDR2 as YFSETQ. DNA of the CDR3: TGCGCCAGCAGCTTGTTGGTAGCGGGAGATTACGAGCAGTACTTC. Residues: CASSLLVAGDYEQYF.

This clonotype came up a few times. V gene TRBV4-3 combines with J gene TRBJ1-5; D gene ambiguous. With 0 bases removed from V and 4 bases from J, the gap between germline ends came to 10 bases. The CDR3 extends over 15 amino acids. CDR1 is LGHNA and CDR2 is YSLEER in the germline V gene. The CDR3 sequence is CASSQDSFGNQPQHF. The CDR3 region has the DNA TGCGCCAGCAGCCAAGATAGTTTCGGGAATCAGCCCCAGCATTTT.

The chain has TRBV20-1 and TRBJ1-4; D not certain. CDR1 and CDR2 from the germline V gene are DFQATT and SNEGSKA (reference sequence). The CDR3 is made up of 13 amino acids. Deletions cut 3 bases from V and 10 bases from J, with 15 bases between. For the CDR3, the DNA is TGCAGTGCTAGCCGGCAGGCGGAGGTAAAACTGTTTTTT. Its translation: CSASRQAEVKLFF.

The chain uses TRBV7-3 and TRBJ2-3; 10 bases align to TRBD1. Per the germline V gene, CDR1 is SGHTA and CDR2 is FQGTGA. This CDR3 spans 16 amino acids. V lost 5 bases, J lost 2 bases, and 7 bases stayed unmatched. Here the CDR3 reads CASSPHGTGVTDTQYF. In nucleotides, the CDR3 is TGTGCCAGCAGCCCTCATGGGACAGGGGTCACAGATACGCAGTATTTT.

This clonotype was detected ten times or more. The rearrangement uses TRBV6-5 and TRBJ2-5; D not resolved. Germline CDR1 reads MNHEY; CDR2 reads SVGAGI. CDR3 size: 11 residues. V lost 7 bases to trimming and J lost 7 bases, with 10 bases between them. The CDR3 nucleotides read TGTGCCAGCACAACCGGCGGGACCCAGTACTTC. This encodes CASTTGGTQYF.

This clonotype has a count of ten or more. This chain uses TRBV20-1 with TRBJ2-3; 8 bases fit TRBD1. Trimming took 3 bases from V and 2 from J; bases not matched to a gene: 7. The CDR3 length is 15 residues. Germline V gives CDR1 DFQATT, CDR2 SNEGSKA (reference sequence). The CDR3 DNA is TGCAGTGCTAGCCCCGGGACAGGCAACACAGATACGCAGTATTTT. This encodes CSASPGTGNTDTQYF.

This clonotype was detected ten times or more. J is TRBJ2-1 and V is TRBV5-1, with 12 nucleotides matching TRBD2. There are 15 residues in the CDR3. V lost 4 bases, J lost 5 bases, and 4 bases stayed unmatched. Germline V gene sequence: CDR1 SGHRS, CDR2 YFSETQ. The CDR3 loop reads CASSGTSGLNNEQFF. CDR3 bases: TGCGCCAGCAGCGGGACTAGCGGGTTAAACAATGAGCAGTTCTTC.

The J gene is TRBJ2-7, the V gene TRBV5-1; D remains unclear. Germline V lookup: CDR1 SGHRS, CDR2 YFSETQ. V lost 1 base and J 2 bases, leaving 10 bases between the germline ends. CDR3 length: 14 residues. This CDR3 is CASSLYDGTYEQYF. The CDR3 DNA sequence: TGCGCCAGCAGCTTGTACGACGGCACCTACGAGCAGTACTTC.

This clonotype has only a few counts. The CDR3 DNA follows: TGTGCCAGCAGACGCGGACAGAATAGCAATCAGCCCCAGCATTTT. Protein: CASRRGQNSNQPQHF. The rearrangement uses TRBV27 and TRBJ1-5; D perhaps matches TRBD1 (6 bases). The length of the CDR3 is 15 residues. Deletions cut 6 bases from V and 0 bases from J, with 12 bases between. CDR1 and CDR2 from the germline V gene are MNHEY and SMNVEV (reference sequence).

This clonotype occurred a few times. The chain is built from TRBV20-1 and TRBJ1-1; D is unresolved. Germline CDR1 DFQATT, CDR2 SNEGSKA (reference sequence). The V gene lost 0 bases and the J gene lost 10 bases, with 12 bases spanning the gap. The CDR3 length is 12 residues. CDR3 in amino acids: CSARDLGMAAFF. For the CDR3, the DNA is TGCAGTGCTAGAGATCTCGGGATGGCAGCTTTCTTT.

The chain uses TRBV28 and TRBJ2-1; 8 bases line up with TRBD1. Germline CDR1 is MDHEN and CDR2 is SYDVKM. This CDR3 is 16 amino acids long. The trim removed 8 bases at V and 3 bases at J, leaving 12 bases unmatched. The CDR3 protein is CASASQGARRYNEQFF. CDR3 coding DNA: TGTGCCAGCGCAAGCCAGGGGGCCCGTCGCTACAATGAGCAGTTCTTC.

This chain's CDR3 is CSAKRGAAKTDTQYF. The CDR3 DNA reads as TGCAGTGCTAAGAGAGGAGCGGCTAAAACAGATACGCAGTATTTT. The chain carries TRBV20-1 and TRBJ2-3; a possible D gene is TRBD2 (5 bases). V was clipped by 4 bases and J by 3 bases, with 17 bases between them. Looked up from germline, CDR1 is DFQATT and CDR2 is SNEGSKA (reference sequence). This CDR3 spans 15 amino acids.

This clonotype was counted only a few times. The genes are TRBV10-3 and TRBJ2-7; a possible D gene is TRBD2 (6 bases). The germline V gene encodes CDR1 ENHRY and CDR2 SYGVKD. The CDR3 sequence is 12 residues long. V lost 8 bases, J lost 7 bases, and 15 bases lay in between. DNA of the CDR3: TGTGCCATCGCGGGACTCGGTGGAGAGCAGTACTTC. Amino acids: CAIAGLGGEQYF.

The chain uses TRBV6-2 or TRBV6-3 and TRBJ2-5, with 7 bases matching TRBD2. Germline CDR1 and CDR2: MNHEY and SVGEGT. Trimming removed 6 bases from V and 5 bases from J; junction bases left unmatched: 6. This CDR3 region has 13 residues. The DNA for the CDR3 is TGTGCCAGCAGACCCCTAGCGGTGGAGACCCAGTACTTC. Its translation: CASRPLAVETQYF.

This clonotype was counted only a few times. The V and J genes are TRBV6-2 or TRBV6-3 and TRBJ2-5; D tentatively fits TRBD1 or TRBD2 (5 bases each). CDR3 length: 15 amino acids. V lost 0 bases and J lost 5, with 13 bases in between. CDR1 is MNHEY, CDR2 SVGEGT, per germline. The CDR3 protein is CASSYSGRQMETQYF. Here the CDR3 DNA reads TGTGCCAGCAGTTACTCGGGACGTCAAATGGAGACCCAGTACTTC.

This clonotype was counted between two and nine times. The chain couples TRBV5-1 to TRBJ1-6; the match to TRBD1 covers 7 bases. The CDR3 runs 16 residues. Trimming at V came to 2 bases and at J to 4 bases, leaving 6 bases not matched to a gene. The germline V gene encodes CDR1 SGHRS and CDR2 YFSETQ. The chain's CDR3 is CASSFRGQAYNSPLHF. For the CDR3, the DNA is TGCGCCAGCAGCTTTCGCGGACAGGCTTATAATTCACCCCTCCACTTT.

The chain is built from TRBV20-1 and TRBJ2-7; TRBD2 might be the D (5 bases). CDR1 is DFQATT and CDR2 is SNEGSKA in the germline V gene (reference sequence). The CDR3 length is 12 residues. V was pared by 6 bases and J by 6 bases, with 15 bases between. The CDR3 nucleotides read TGCAGTGCGGGAGACCCCCCCCCCGAGCAGTACTTC. Residues: CSAGDPPPEQYF.